Listed below are T cell receptor beta chains from one sample, sequenced in a study of cytomegalovirus exposure and HLA in healthy donors. Profiling relied on immunoSEQ multiplex PCR, and the TCRdb table lists in-frame clones only, not all of them. This sample has 90,000 to 100,000 clones, with roughly 70% found just once. The source material was PBMCs. The receptors originated from a man aged 45 to 65 in good health and CMV-seronegative. Each CDR3 is given with its conserved first and last residue. Each record gives: J gene, V gene, clone size, D gene, CDR3 DNA, CDR3 protein. D genes are given only for firm matches. Clone size is stated in some rows and not others, as once, few, many or a class when expanded.

j_gene: TRBJ1-6; v_gene: TRBV28; abundance: few; d_gene: TRBD1; CDR3nt: TGTGCCAGCAGCCGCACAGGGGGCAGAAGTGCCTCACCCCTCCACTTT; CDR3aa: CASSRTGGRSASPLHF
j_gene: TRBJ2-2; v_gene: TRBV27; abundance: -; d_gene: -; CDR3nt: TGTGCCAGCACCCGGGGCGGGGAGCTGTTTTTT; CDR3aa: CASTRGGELFF
j_gene: TRBJ2-1; v_gene: TRBV7-9; abundance: -; d_gene: TRBD2; CDR3nt: TGTGCCAGCAGCTTAGAGACTAGCGGGAGGGGTAATGAGCAGTTCTTC; CDR3aa: CASSLETSGRGNEQFF
j_gene: TRBJ1-2; v_gene: TRBV11-2; abundance: once; d_gene: -; CDR3nt: TGTGCCAGCAGCTCAATCGCGACAGGTTTGGATGGCTACACCTTC; CDR3aa: CASSSIATGLDGYTF
j_gene: TRBJ2-1; v_gene: TRBV10-2; abundance: -; d_gene: TRBD1; CDR3nt: TGCGCCAGCAGTGTACAGGGGGCCTCCTACAATGAGCAGTTCTTC; CDR3aa: CASSVQGASYNEQFF
j_gene: TRBJ2-2; v_gene: TRBV7-9; abundance: -; d_gene: -; CDR3nt: TGTGCCATCGCTGCGGGGTACACCGGGGAGCTGTTTTTT; CDR3aa: CAIAAGYTGELFF
j_gene: TRBJ1-2; v_gene: TRBV27; abundance: -; d_gene: -; CDR3nt: TGTGCCAGCAGTGCAATCACAGGGTATGGCTACACCTTC; CDR3aa: CASSAITGYGYTF
j_gene: TRBJ2-7; v_gene: TRBV27; abundance: once; d_gene: -; CDR3nt: TGTGCCAGCAGTCTAGGGACTTCGGCCAACGAGCAGTACTTC; CDR3aa: CASSLGTSANEQYF
j_gene: TRBJ2-7; v_gene: TRBV5-1; abundance: -; d_gene: -; CDR3nt: TGCGCCAGCAGCTTGGGTTCCCTAGCGCGTCCCCACGAGCAGTACTTC; CDR3aa: CASSLGSLARPHEQYF
j_gene: TRBJ1-1; v_gene: TRBV6-5; abundance: few; d_gene: -; CDR3nt: TGTGCCAGCAGGAGGAGCATGTCCGTTGAAGCTTTCTTT; CDR3aa: CASRRSMSVEAFF
j_gene: TRBJ1-1; v_gene: TRBV27; abundance: -; d_gene: -; CDR3nt: TGTGCCAGCAGGCGACTCCTCACAGGGTTCACTGAAGCTTTCTTT; CDR3aa: CASRRLLTGFTEAFF